Following are 26 T cell receptor beta chains from one sample sequenced in a study of identical twins. TCRdb re-analysed the 5' RACE reads in MiXCR, keeping a single row per CDR3 protein. Of fewer than 550,000 distinct CDR3 sequences in the sample, 13% to 15% are singletons; the top ten hold approximately 0.98%. These data were also reused for a study on yellow fever vaccine responses in identical twins.

Sequencing was carried out using CD4+ T cells sorted from blood. The receptors here all came from a woman aged 18-29 years in good health.

This clonotype was seen repeatedly, ten times or more. The chain is built from TRBV5-1 and TRBJ2-1; 9 bases map to TRBD2. V was clipped by 1 base and J by 5 bases; unmatched bases: 4. CDR1 and CDR2 from the germline V gene are SGHRS and YFSETQ. This CDR3 is 15 amino acids long. The CDR3 DNA reads TGCGCCAGCAGCTTGATCCTAGCGGGAAACAATGAGCAGTTCTTC. Protein: CASSLILAGNNEQFF.

This clonotype has more than one count but fewer than ten. This sequence joins TRBV12-3 or TRBV12-4 and TRBJ1-6; D gene unclear. This CDR3 region has 15 residues. The V end was cut by 0 bases, the J end by 5 bases, with 8 bases between. The CDR3 loop reads CASSLAPGNNSPLHF. The CDR3, as DNA: TGTGCCAGCAGTTTAGCCCCCGGGAATAATTCACCCCTCCACTTT.

This clonotype appeared a few times. The chain recombines TRBV5-1 with TRBJ2-7; D is undetermined. This CDR3 is built from 13 residues. Looked up from germline, CDR1 is SGHRS and CDR2 is YFSETQ. V was shortened by 2 bases and J by 2 bases, with 8 bases between the two germline ends. CDR3 region: CASSLEPTYEQYF. The DNA of the CDR3 is TGCGCCAGCAGCTTAGAACCTACCTACGAGCAGTACTTC.

This clonotype was picked up a small number of times. The genes are TRBV9 and TRBJ2-1; 12 bases map to TRBD2. Germline V CDR1 and CDR2: SGDLS, YYNGEE. The CDR3 covers 16 residues. V lost 5 bases, J lost 4 bases, and 7 bases stayed unmatched. The CDR3 region is CASSLAGGPRYNEQFF. The CDR3 DNA sequence: TGTGCCAGCAGTCTAGCGGGAGGGCCACGTTACAATGAGCAGTTCTTC.

The chain carries TRBV27 and TRBJ1-2, with D perhaps matching TRBD1 (6 bases). V gave up 4 bases and J gave up 1 base, with 13 bases separating them. Germline V gene lookup returns CDR1 MNHEY and CDR2 SMNVEV (reference sequence). The CDR3 contains 15 residues. CDR3: CASSSSGTYNYGYTF. The CDR3 DNA reads as TGTGCCAGCAGTTCCTCCGGGACATATAACTATGGCTACACCTTC.

This clonotype was seen at least ten times. V usage is TRBV24-1 and J usage is TRBJ2-3, with D tentatively TRBD2 (7 bases). The CDR3 is 15 amino acids. V dropped 5 bases and J dropped 4 bases, with 15 bases sitting between them. The V gene's germline CDR1 is KGHDR and CDR2 SFDVKD. The CDR3 bases are TGTGCCACCAGTGGGGGGGGCATTGACGCAGATACGCAGTATTTT. Encoded protein: CATSGGGIDADTQYF.

The chain links TRBV7-2 to TRBJ2-3; a possible D gene is TRBD2 (6 bases). From germline, CDR1 is SGHTA and CDR2 FQGNSA. The CDR3 contains 15 residues. Deletions cut 5 bases from V and 6 bases from J, with 18 bases between. The DNA of the CDR3 is TGTGCCAGCAGCCGCGGGGACGGACGCAAGGATACGCAGTATTTT. It translates to CASSRGDGRKDTQYF.

This clonotype came up a few times. The chain couples TRBV9 to TRBJ2-3; TRBD2 matches at 12 bases. The CDR3 is 16 amino acids. Germline CDR1 reads SGDLS; CDR2 reads YYNGEE. The ends lost 4 bases at V and 8 bases at J; junction bases unmatched: 11. This chain's CDR3 is CASSPAWLAGGGTQYF. The CDR3, as DNA: TGTGCCAGCAGCCCCGCTTGGCTAGCGGGGGGGGGTACGCAGTATTTT.

A note on this clonotype: Relative to the germline gene, one junction end is altered; a read error may explain this. The chain uses TRBV20-1 and TRBJ2-7, with D unresolved. The CDR3 sequence is 14 residues long. The germline CDR1 and CDR2 sequences are DFQATT and SNEGSKA (reference sequence). CDR3 in DNA: TGCAGTGCCAGAGGCAGCCCGAGCTCCTACGAGCAGTACTTC. Protein: CSARGSPSSYEQYF.

This clonotype was seen a few times. The J gene is TRBJ2-4, the V gene TRBV9, with D possibly TRBD1 on 6 matching bases. Germline CDR1 and CDR2: SGDLS and YYNGEE. V lost 3 bases and J 0 bases, leaving 13 bases between the germline ends. CDR3 length equals 16 residues. This chain's CDR3 is CASSAGTTLAKNIQYF. Written as DNA, the CDR3 is TGTGCCAGCAGCGCCGGGACAACGCTAGCCAAAAACATTCAGTACTTC.

The chain is built from TRBV5-1 and TRBJ2-3; 10 nucleotides align to TRBD2. The CDR3 loop spans 18 amino acids. Germline CDR1 is SGHRS and CDR2 is YFSETQ. V dropped 4 bases and J dropped 4; count of bases not matched to a gene: 15. In DNA form, the CDR3 reads TGCGCCAGCAGCACTAGCGGGGATTCCCCTAGGAAGCCAGATACGCAGTATTTT. Its protein product is CASSTSGDSPRKPDTQYF.

This clonotype was picked up a small number of times. This chain links TRBV5-1 with TRBJ2-6; 9 bases agree with TRBD1. Germline values: CDR1 SGHRS, CDR2 YFSETQ. The CDR3 runs 18 residues. Germline trimming cut 0 bases from V and 0 bases from J; bases unmatched to any gene: 4. The CDR3 DNA is TGCGCCAGCAGCTTGGAGGGACAGGGAAACTCTGGGGCCAACGTCCTGACTTTC. This encodes CASSLEGQGNSGANVLTF.

This clonotype was counted a few times. This chain joins TRBV3-1 and TRBJ2-5; tentative D call: TRBD1 (5 bases). Germline V gene data show CDR1 as LGHDT and CDR2 as YNNKEL (reference sequence). Deletions cut 5 bases from V and 7 bases from J, with 20 bases between. The CDR3 is 15 residues long. The CDR3 nucleotides are TGTGCCAGCAGCTATTTACAGGCTGGTAGAGGGACCCAGTACTTC. Translating gives CASSYLQAGRGTQYF.

CDR3 in DNA: TGTGCCAGCAGCCAAGTTAGTGGACAGGGAGGTTCACCCCTCCACTTT. Its protein is CASSQVSGQGGSPLHF. J is TRBJ1-6 and V is TRBV14; 8 bases match TRBD1. There are 16 residues in the CDR3. The germline V gene has CDR1 SGHDN and CDR2 FVKESK. Losses at the gene ends were 1 base for V and 9 bases for J; bases not matched to a gene: 8.

The J gene is TRBJ2-7, the V gene TRBV11-2, with 14 nucleotides matching TRBD2. The germline CDR1 and CDR2 sequences are SGHAT and FQNNGV. CDR3 size: 19 residues. Unmatched junction bases numbered 12, after V lost 0 bases and J lost 5 bases. In DNA form, the CDR3 reads TGTGCCAGCAGCTTAGATTTTACTCGGACTAGCGGGAGGTTGAACGAGCAGTACTTC. Amino acid sequence: CASSLDFTRTSGRLNEQYF. Using reference TRBV11-2 and TRBJ2-7 for the parts outside the CDR3, the full variable domain is EAGVAQSPRYKIIEKRQSVAFWCNPISGHATLYWYQQILGQGPKLLIQFQNNGVVDDSQLPKDRFSAERLKGVDSTLKIQPAKLEDSAVYLCASSLDFTRTSGRLNEQYFGPGTRLTVT.

The chain recombines TRBV10-3 with TRBJ2-5; D ambiguous. The CDR3 consists of 12 residues. Trimming stripped 4 bases from V and 3 bases from J, with 6 bases between. Per the germline V gene, CDR1 is ENHRY and CDR2 is SYGVKD. Here the CDR3 DNA reads TGTGCCATCAGTGTATCCGAAGAGACCCAGTACTTC. This encodes CAISVSEETQYF.

This rearrangement joins TRBV7-2 to TRBJ2-7; 10 bases match TRBD1. Germline CDR1 and CDR2: SGHTA and FQGNSA. After removal of 1 base from V and 6 bases from J, the junction contained 6 bases not matched to a gene. The CDR3 spans 15 residues. The CDR3 loop reads CASSLDGTGVLEQYF. The CDR3 nucleotides read TGTGCCAGCAGCTTAGATGGGACAGGGGTCCTCGAGCAGTACTTC.

This chain links TRBV2 with TRBJ2-7, with TRBD1 matching over 8 bases. V lost 7 bases, J lost 3 bases, and 5 bases stayed unmatched. The CDR3 totals 13 residues. Germline V CDR1 and CDR2: SNHLY, FYNNEI. CDR3 region: CASIPGGYYEQYF. The CDR3 nucleotides read TGTGCCAGCATCCCAGGGGGCTACTACGAGCAGTACTTC.

This clonotype was recorded many times. The chain employs TRBV6-1 and TRBJ2-1; possible D gene TRBD2, 5 bases. This CDR3 is 15 amino acids long. CDR1 is MNHNS, CDR2 SASEGT, per germline. Trimming pared 4 bases from V and 4 bases from J, leaving 14 bases between. CDR3 nucleotide sequence: TGTGCCAGCAGTGGAGGGAGAGACTCGTACAATGAGCAGTTCTTC. This encodes CASSGGRDSYNEQFF.

The rearrangement uses TRBV19 and TRBJ2-2; D may correspond to TRBD1 or TRBD2 (5 bases each). The CDR3 sequence is 14 residues long. In germline, CDR1 is LNHDA, CDR2 SQIVND (reference sequence). Trimming shortened V by 7 bases and J by 7 bases, and 16 bases separated the two germline ends. The CDR3 loop reads CASNLPGTSGELFF. The CDR3 DNA reads as TGTGCCAGTAACCTACCGGGGACGAGCGGGGAGCTGTTTTTT.

The rearrangement links TRBV12-3 or TRBV12-4 to TRBJ1-6, with D possibly matching TRBD1 (6 bases). Trimming pared 5 bases from V and 7 bases from J, leaving 12 bases between. This CDR3 has 14 residues. The chain's CDR3 is CASSLRGNNSPLHF. The CDR3 DNA reads as TGTGCCAGCAGTCTCAGGGGTAACAATTCACCCCTCCACTTT.

The CDR3 loop is CASKPGLAGGKTQYF. CDR3 DNA sequence: TGTGCCAGCAAACCGGGACTAGCGGGAGGAAAGACCCAGTACTTC. The V and J genes are TRBV2 and TRBJ2-5; 15 bases align to TRBD2. Germline-derived CDR1 and CDR2 are SNHLY and FYNNEI. V dropped 7 bases and J dropped 6; count of bases not matched to a gene: 6. The CDR3 runs to 15 residues.

This clonotype turned up a few times. The rearrangement joins TRBV20-1 to TRBJ2-2, with 8 positions matching TRBD1. J was trimmed by 4 bases and V by 3 bases; bases with no gene match: 4. Germline V gene lookup returns CDR1 DFQATT and CDR2 SNEGSKA (reference sequence). CDR3 length: 14 residues. DNA for the CDR3: TGCAGTGCTAGTGATACAGGGGGCACCGGGGAGCTGTTTTTT. It codes for CSASDTGGTGELFF.

This clonotype was seen many times. The rearrangement links TRBV7-2 to TRBJ2-7; no clear D. Germline V CDR1 and CDR2: SGHTA, FQGNSA. The CDR3 has 12 amino acids. Trimming took 2 bases from V and 2 from J, leaving 4 bases between them. CDR3 coding DNA: TGTGCCAGCAGCTTACTCCCCTACGAGCAGTACTTC. Translating it yields CASSLLPYEQYF.

The rearrangement uses TRBV5-1 and TRBJ2-3; 7 nucleotides agree with TRBD1. The CDR3 runs 15 residues. Looked up from germline, CDR1 is SGHRS and CDR2 is YFSETQ. Trimming removed 4 bases from V and 3 bases from J; junction bases left unmatched: 8. The CDR3 loop reads CASSPKGQITDTQYF. The CDR3 DNA reads TGCGCCAGCAGCCCGAAGGGACAGATAACAGATACGCAGTATTTT.

The chain links TRBV20-1 to TRBJ2-1; TRBD2 matches at 12 bases. V was pared by 3 bases and J by 5 bases, with 11 bases of the junction left unmatched. This CDR3 spans 17 amino acids. CDR1 and CDR2 (germline): DFQATT, SNEGSKA (reference sequence). The CDR3 loop is CSARWPSGRVLHNEQFF. The CDR3 DNA follows: TGCAGTGCTAGGTGGCCTAGCGGGAGGGTCCTCCACAATGAGCAGTTCTTC.